The table lists the clone carrying this T cell receptor (beta chain) with a count of one. Its antigen is undetermined. V lost 3 bases and J lost 0, with 21 bases in between. Germline V gene lookup returns CDR1 LGHNA and CDR2 YNFKEQ. CDR3 length: 19 residues. Libraries were prepared by immunoSEQ multiplex PCR; TCRdb keeps only in-frame clonotypes and omits some of them. The sample carries 100,000 to 150,000 clones, roughly 80% recorded once. Specified time point: baseline pretreatment blood. Treatment denoted: 15 Gy SBRT to primary tumor, nephrectomy 4 weeks later. After SBRT, blood was collected at 2 and 4 weeks, plus baseline. Clear cell pathology was present in this patient's renal cell carcinoma. This entry is derived from a study of radiation and T cells in renal cell carcinoma. Study conclusions and caveats: From baseline, blood top tumor clonotypes peaked at 2 weeks post-radiation. Without pretreatment biopsies, baseline tumor clonotype presence was undetermined.

This sample comprised blood, obtained from a patient whose treatment included radiotherapy and nephrectomy. The rearrangement links TRBV4-2 to TRBJ2-4, with D possibly being TRBD2 (5 bases). This clonotype originated in a woman in her sixties or seventies with renal cell carcinoma. DNA for the CDR3: TGTGCCAGCAGCCACCCCCGGGAAGGCGGAGTCAGAGCCAAAAACATTCAGTACTTC. This encodes CASSHPREGGVRAKNIQYF.